Below, 6 T cell receptor beta chains from the same sample are listed, as sequenced in a study of blood T cell repertoires in COVID-19. Some clones are missing from TCRdb's copy, which holds only in-frame ones; the method was immunoSEQ multiplex PCR. The table lists about 180,000 clones, 88% of them singletons. Input material: PBMCs or T cells enriched from blood (not recorded which). Source of these receptors: a woman aged 18-35 years who had recovered from COVID-19.

The chain employs TRBV3-1 (or the pseudogene TRBV3-2) and TRBJ1-2, with TRBD1 matching 8 bases. CDR1 and CDR2 from the germline V gene are LGHDT and YNNKEL (reference sequence). With V trimmed by 0 bases and J by 4 bases, 1 base remained unmatched. This CDR3 region has 14 residues. The CDR3 loop is CASSQEDRVYGYTF. The CDR3, as DNA: TGTGCCAGCAGCCAAGAGGACAGGGTCTATGGCTACACCTTC.

CDR3 nucleotide sequence: TGTGCCACCAGCAGAGACCGTCGTGAACAGCAGGGAAAGACCCAGTACTTC. This encodes CATSRDRREQQGKTQYF. J is TRBJ2-5 and V is TRBV15; D perhaps matches TRBD1 (5 bases). The length of the CDR3 is 17 residues. Trimming pared 0 bases from V and 6 bases from J, leaving 20 bases between. From germline, CDR1 is LNHNV and CDR2 YYDKDF (reference sequence). Full variable domain (remainder filled in from reference TRBV15 and TRBJ2-5): DAMVIQNPRYQVTQFGKPVTLSCSQTLNHNVMYWYQQKSSQAPKLLFHYYDKDFNNEADTPDNFQSRRPNTSFCFLDIRSPGLGDTAMYLCATSRDRREQQGKTQYFGPGTRLLVL.

The chain has TRBV27 and TRBJ1-5, with D perhaps matching TRBD1 (6 bases). There are 15 residues in the CDR3. Trimming cost V 3 bases and J 5 bases, with 14 bases left between them. Germline V gives CDR1 MNHEY, CDR2 SMNVEV (reference sequence). CDR3 loop: CASSFTGSYYQPQHF. CDR3 bases: TGTGCCAGCAGTTTCACAGGGTCCTACTATCAGCCCCAGCATTTT.

This chain uses TRBV30 with TRBJ1-2; TRBD1 agrees at 7 bases. The germline gives CDR1 GTSNPN, CDR2 SVGIG (reference sequence). The CDR3 covers 15 residues. Trimming took 7 bases from V and 7 from J; bases not matched to a gene: 18. The CDR3 sequence is CAFALGTAGRGGYTF. CDR3 nucleotide sequence: TGTGCCTTCGCCTTAGGGACAGCGGGTAGGGGTGGCTACACCTTC.

Comment on this clone: Sequence at one end of the junction differs from germline and may be a read error. The chain couples TRBV4-1 to TRBJ1-1, with 8 nucleotides matching TRBD1. The CDR3 consists of 15 residues. Germline values: CDR1 MGHRA, CDR2 YSYEKL. In nucleotides, the CDR3 is TGCGCCAGCAACCAACACGGACAGGGGAACACTGAAGCTTTCTTT. It translates to CASNQHGQGNTEAFF.

This clone was seen a single time. The chain recombines TRBV4-2 with TRBJ2-7; TRBD1 matches 7 bases. J lost 0 bases, V lost 4 bases, and 3 bases had no gene match. This CDR3 spans 14 amino acids. Germline CDR1 is LGHNA and CDR2 is YNFKEQ. This chain's CDR3 is CASSPRDSSYEQYF. The CDR3 bases are TGTGCCAGCAGCCCCCGGGACAGCTCCTACGAGCAGTACTTC.